This T cell receptor (beta chain) stems from a study of blood T cell repertoires in COVID-19. Study in general: Samples taken during acute and convalescent COVID-19 were collected in the United States, Italy and Spain.

Per the germline V gene, CDR1 is SGHVS and CDR2 is FQNEAQ. The CDR3 contains 14 residues. V gave up 2 bases and J gave up 0 bases, with 8 bases separating them. In the study's own analysis: Amplification from reference gene primers served as the basis for estimated nucleated cell counts. TCRdb's table, derived via immunoSEQ multiplex PCR, lists solely in-frame clones and lacks some. That table furnishes V, J and clone size, whereas the DNA furnished D and trimming. The sample holds about 58,000 clones, roughly 79% seen once. Sample: peripheral blood. The chain links TRBV7-8 to TRBJ2-7, with no clear D. This TCR was recovered from a human donor in a cohort sampled during active COVID-19. The CDR3 nucleotides read TGTGCCAGCAGCTTACTAGAGACCTCCTACGAGCAGTACTTC. Its protein is CASSLLETSYEQYF.